The subject of this entry is one T cell receptor (beta chain). Its antigen is not known. Profiled with immunoSEQ multiplex PCR; TCRdb holds only in-frame clones, not every one. The sample lists roughly 120,000 clones; approximately 91% were seen once. V lost 2 bases and J lost 3; bases outside the gene matches: 6. Per germline, CDR1 KGHSH and CDR2 LQKENI. This CDR3 is built from 15 residues. The entry originates in a study of PD-1 blockade in mismatch repair-deficient tumors. Across the study: Enrolled about 2013-2017, patients had progressing, pretreated mismatch repair-deficient cancers of more than ten types.

Points from the study as a whole: Rapid post-treatment expansion, then contraction, generally preceding radiologic response, marked tumor-resident clones.

PCR or immunohistochemistry showed mismatch repair deficiency in every enrolled patient. A few pembrolizumab responders had their TCRs sequenced. The input for sequencing was peripheral blood, taken almost 74 weeks after starting pembrolizumab. The TCR sequence derives from an adult with mismatch repair-deficient cancer. This sequence joins TRBV18 and TRBJ2-7, with 8 bases fitting TRBD1. The CDR3 sequence: CASSPGQGPFYEQYF. The CDR3 nucleotides read TGTGCCAGCTCACCAGGACAGGGTCCGTTCTACGAGCAGTACTTC.